Below are 8 T cell receptor beta chains sequenced from a single sample in a study of blood T cell repertoires in COVID-19. Repertoires were generated with immunoSEQ multiplex PCR, while TCRdb's copy carries only in-frame clones and drops some. The sample holds 190,000 or so clones, around 90% seen once. The specimen was peripheral blood. The receptors derive from a man aged 35-49 years with acute or convalescent COVID-19.

This sequence joins TRBV29-1 and TRBJ2-7; perhaps TRBD1 as D (6 bases). Between the trimmed V and J ends, which lost 4 bases and 5 bases, there was a span of 18 bases. Germline assignment: CDR1 SQVTM and CDR2 ANQGSEA. The CDR3 spans 14 residues. In DNA form, the CDR3 reads TGCAGCGTTGGGCAATCAGGGGTTCGGGACGAGCAGTACTTC. Protein product: CSVGQSGVRDEQYF.

V gene TRBV5-6 combines with J gene TRBJ2-5, with D perhaps TRBD2 (6 bases). V dropped 4 bases and J dropped 2 bases, with 18 bases sitting between them. Germline values: CDR1 SGHDT, CDR2 YYEEEE. This CDR3 is built from 16 residues. The CDR3 loop reads CASSVTRDSLQETQYF. CDR3 bases: TGTGCCAGCAGCGTGACCCGGGACTCGCTACAAGAGACCCAGTACTTC.

The chain is built from TRBV10-3 and TRBJ1-5; 7 bases line up with TRBD1. This CDR3 contains 14 residues. J lost 2 bases, V lost 6 bases, and 4 bases had no gene match. The germline gives CDR1 ENHRY, CDR2 SYGVKD. The CDR3, as DNA: TGTGCCATCAGAGAAGGGGGCGGCAATCAGCCCCAGCATTTT. Translation: CAIREGGGNQPQHF.

CDR3 protein: CASSPQGQGWNSPLHF. The CDR3 bases are TGTGCCAGCAGTCCACAGGGACAGGGCTGGAATTCACCCCTCCACTTT. The chain combines TRBV28 with TRBJ1-6; 9 positions match TRBD1. CDR1 is MDHEN and CDR2 is SYDVKM in the germline V gene. The length of the CDR3 is 16 residues. V shed 5 bases and J 7 bases; nucleotides not matched to a gene: 9. Looking up the rest from reference TRBV28 and TRBJ1-6 gives the full variable domain: DVKVTQSSRYLVKRTGEKVFLECVQDMDHENMFWYRQDPGLGLRLIYFSYDVKMKEKGDIPEGYSVSREKKERFSLILESASTNQTSMYLCASSPQGQGWNSPLHFGNGTRLTVT.

The J gene is TRBJ1-2, the V gene TRBV15; weak D call: TRBD1 (5 bases). V was cut by 0 bases and J by 5 bases, with 19 bases left in between. The CDR3 length is 17 residues. Germline-derived CDR1 and CDR2 are LNHNV and YYDKDF (reference sequence). The CDR3 nucleotides are TGTGCCACCAGCAGAGAACCGAGGGACTCCGCTCGTTATGGCTACACCTTC. Its protein is CATSREPRDSARYGYTF. The entire variable domain, with the rest obtained from reference TRBV15 and TRBJ1-2, is as follows: DAMVIQNPRYQVTQFGKPVTLSCSQTLNHNVMYWYQQKSSQAPKLLFHYYDKDFNNEADTPDNFQSRRPNTSFCFLDIRSPGLGDTAMYLCATSREPRDSARYGYTFGSGTRLTVV.

The chain employs TRBV19 and TRBJ2-5, with D possibly matching TRBD2 (5 bases). Trimming took off 4 bases at V and 1 base at J, with 16 bases between the two ends. CDR3 length: 16 amino acids. Germline V CDR1 and CDR2: LNHDA, SQIVND (reference sequence). Here the CDR3 DNA reads TGTGCCAGTAGTAGATCAGTGACTAACCCCCAAGAGACCCAGTACTTC. This translates into CASSRSVTNPQETQYF.

The chain couples TRBV11-2 to TRBJ1-6, with unresolved D. Trimming cost V 5 bases and J 11 bases, with 10 bases left between them. Germline V lookup: CDR1 SGHAT, CDR2 FQNNGV. CDR3 length: 12 amino acids. In DNA form, the CDR3 reads TGTGCCAGCAGCCCCGAGGCCGCACCCCTCCACTTT. Protein sequence: CASSPEAAPLHF.

This clone appeared a single time. This rearrangement joins TRBV7-9 to TRBJ2-5, with TRBD1 identical over 8 bases. The germline V gene has CDR1 SEHNR and CDR2 FQNEAQ (reference sequence). The CDR3 has 16 amino acids. V shed 5 bases, J shed 2 bases, and the junction held 10 bases outside the gene matches. The CDR3 bases are TGTGCCAGCAGCCCCGATATGGACAGGGCGCAAGAGACCCAGTACTTC. Encoded protein: CASSPDMDRAQETQYF.